Each of the 29 T cell receptor beta chains below was sequenced from the same sample in a study of long-term antiretroviral therapy in people with HIV. A v3.0 immunoSEQ assay was performed at survey level. Sequencing used immunoSEQ multiplex PCR; TCRdb keeps in-frame clones, though not all of them. The sample lists roughly 28,000 clones, about 90% seen once, with 3.6% in the top ten. The specimen comprised unsorted PBMCs, sampled 1.8 years after starting antiretroviral therapy. These TCRs come from a woman between 18 and 29 years old with HIV.

As for this clone: The junction departs from germline at one end; a sequencing error may be responsible. The chain's CDR3 is CASSLTGEGKLFF. CDR3 DNA sequence: TGTGCTAGCAGCTTAACCGGAGAGGGAAAACTGTTTTTT. The rearrangement links TRBV7-7 to TRBJ1-4; no clear D gene. Germline V CDR1 and CDR2: SSHAT, FNYEAQ (reference sequence). CDR3 length equals 13 residues.

This clone was seen more than once but under ten times. The rearrangement links TRBV19 to TRBJ2-7; D ambiguous. Deletions cut 3 bases from V and 0 bases from J, with 9 bases between. Germline assignment: CDR1 LNHDA and CDR2 SQIVND (reference sequence). There are 14 residues in the CDR3. The CDR3 protein is CASSILAFSYEQYF. CDR3 in DNA: TGTGCCAGTAGTATCTTAGCATTCTCCTACGAGCAGTACTTC.

V gene TRBV5-1 combines with J gene TRBJ2-1; 8 bases are shared with TRBD2. This CDR3 spans 19 amino acids. From germline, CDR1 is SGHRS and CDR2 YFSETQ. Trimming took 0 bases from V and 1 from J; bases not matched to a gene: 12. As DNA, the CDR3 is TGCGCCAGCAGCTTGGAGTCTAGCGGGCGCCACGCTTCCTACAATGAGCAGTTCTTC. Encoded protein: CASSLESSGRHASYNEQFF.

J is TRBJ1-3 and V is TRBV21-1. TRBV21-1 is marked as a pseudogene. The CDR3 is 18 residues long. The CDR3 DNA sequence: TGTGCCAGCAGCAAGGGGGATTCAAATGTAACGGCGGGAAACACCATATATTTT. Its translation is CASSKGDSNVTAGNTIYF.

The chain carries TRBV11-2 and TRBJ2-1; D uncertain. This CDR3 has 11 residues. Trimming removed 6 bases at V and 4 bases at J, with 4 bases between. Germline assignment: CDR1 SGHAT and CDR2 FQNNGV. The DNA of the CDR3 is TGTGCCAGCAGACAATACAATGAGCAGTTCTTC. Amino acid sequence: CASRQYNEQFF.

The genes are TRBV9 and TRBJ1-1, with 8 nucleotides matching TRBD1. Germline CDR1 is SGDLS and CDR2 is YYNGEE. The CDR3 has 15 amino acids. Losses at the gene ends were 0 bases for V and 4 bases for J; bases not matched to a gene: 5. CDR3 sequence reads: CASSVGRTGTTEAFF. The CDR3 DNA is TGTGCCAGCAGCGTAGGAAGGACAGGGACCACTGAAGCTTTCTTT.

This clone was detected only a few times. The chain has TRBV19 and TRBJ2-1, with D perhaps TRBD1 or TRBD2 (5 bases each). Per the germline V gene, CDR1 is LNHDA and CDR2 is SQIVND (reference sequence). V lost 7 bases and J lost 5, with 15 bases in between. This CDR3 has 14 residues. The DNA of the CDR3 is TGTGCCAGTACCTTCGGGACGGATAACAATGAGCAGTTCTTC. Protein product: CASTFGTDNNEQFF.

This clone came up a few times. V gene TRBV5-4 combines with J gene TRBJ2-7; 7 bases are shared with TRBD2. The length of the CDR3 is 14 residues. The V segment lost 5 bases and the J segment 2 bases; nucleotides outside the gene matches: 7. Germline loops: CDR1 SGHNT, CDR2 YYREEE (reference sequence). The CDR3 sequence: CASSRDGGAYEQYF. CDR3 sequence (DNA): TGTGCCAGCAGTCGTGATGGGGGGGCCTACGAGCAGTACTTC.

The chain carries TRBV4-1 and TRBJ2-1; 8 positions match TRBD2. The V and J ends lost 4 bases and 8 bases, in that order; junction bases with no gene match: 13. The CDR3 has 16 residues. CDR1 and CDR2 (germline): MGHRA, YSYEKL. The CDR3 region is CASSRTIAGISDEQFF. In DNA form, the CDR3 reads TGCGCCAGCAGCCGCACAATAGCGGGAATATCGGATGAGCAGTTCTTC.

The chain employs TRBV9 and TRBJ1-4; D perhaps matches TRBD1 (5 bases). The CDR3 consists of 15 residues. Trimming shortened V by 4 bases and J by 7 bases, and 17 bases separated the two germline ends. Looked up from germline, CDR1 is SGDLS and CDR2 is YYNGEE. The CDR3 DNA reads TGTGCCAGCAGCCGCGGGGACCCCCGTGGTGAAAAACTGTTTTTT. Protein: CASSRGDPRGEKLFF.

V and J are TRBV9 and TRBJ1-1; D unclear. Germline assignment: CDR1 SGDLS and CDR2 YYNGEE. The CDR3 has 13 residues. Trimming left V 0 bases short and J 0 bases short, with 3 bases between. CDR3 DNA sequence: TGTGCCAGCAGCGTAGCTTTGAACACTGAAGCTTTCTTT. The encoded protein is CASSVALNTEAFF. The full variable domain, rest sourced from reference TRBV9 and TRBJ1-1, is DSGVTQTPKHLITATGQRVTLRCSPRSGDLSVYWYQQSLDQGLQFLIQYYNGEERAKGNILERFSAQQFPDLHSELNLSSLELGDSALYFCASSVALNTEAFFGQGTRLTVV.

Note on this clone: Sequence at one end of the junction differs from germline and may be a read error. The V and J genes are TRBV6-5 and TRBJ2-1, with D unresolved. The CDR3 sequence is 14 residues long. Germline V lookup: CDR1 MNHEY, CDR2 SVGAGI. CDR3 nucleotide sequence: TGTGCCAGCAGTGCCTCGAGTTTGTACAATGGGCAGTTCTTC. It specifies CASSASSLYNGQFF.

The chain employs TRBV10-3 and TRBJ2-7; tentative D call: TRBD2 (5 bases). This CDR3 spans 12 amino acids. Germline V gives CDR1 ENHRY, CDR2 SYGVKD. V was clipped by 8 bases and J by 5 bases, with 13 bases between them. CDR3 amino acids: CAISPHGDEQYF. The DNA of the CDR3 is TGTGCCATCTCACCACACGGGGACGAGCAGTACTTC.

V usage is TRBV2 and J usage is TRBJ2-7; 7 bases match TRBD2. The CDR3 has 14 amino acids. J was trimmed by 1 base and V by 4 bases; bases with no gene match: 4. CDR1 and CDR2 (germline): SNHLY, FYNNEI. The CDR3 sequence: CASSARLASYEQYF. CDR3 nucleotides: TGTGCCAGCAGTGCGAGACTAGCATCCTACGAGCAGTACTTC. Full variable domain (outside the CDR3, taken from reference TRBV2 and TRBJ2-7): EPEVTQTPSHQVTQMGQEVILRCVPISNHLYFYWYRQILGQKVEFLVSFYNNEISEKSEIFDDQFSVERPDGSNFTLKIRSTKLEDSAMYFCASSARLASYEQYFGPGTRLTVT.

The rearrangement links TRBV19 to TRBJ1-5, with 10 bases fitting TRBD1. The CDR3 totals 16 residues. CDR1 is LNHDA and CDR2 is SQIVND in the germline V gene (reference sequence). V gave up 6 bases and J gave up 6 bases; unmatched junction bases: 11. CDR3 sequence: CASSLTRGTGVQPQHF. The CDR3 region has the DNA TGTGCCAGTAGCCTCACCCGCGGGACAGGGGTTCAGCCCCAGCATTTT.

The chain recombines TRBV6-6 with TRBJ1-5, with D unclear. V was cut by 0 bases and J by 6 bases, with 3 bases left in between. Looked up from germline, CDR1 is MNHNY and CDR2 is SVGAGI (reference sequence). This CDR3 is 12 amino acids long. The CDR3 DNA reads as TGTGCCAGCAGTTACTCTGGTCAGCCCCAGCATTTT. Its protein product is CASSYSGQPQHF.

V gene TRBV15 combines with J gene TRBJ1-1; D remains unclear. The CDR3 loop spans 14 amino acids. CDR1 and CDR2 from the germline V gene are LNHNV and YYDKDF (reference sequence). The V gene lost 0 bases and the J gene lost 1 base, with 6 bases spanning the gap. CDR3 coding DNA: TGTGCCACCAGCAGAGATCCCAGGAACACTGAAGCTTTCTTT. Residues: CATSRDPRNTEAFF.

The chain employs TRBV5-4 and TRBJ2-5; the match to TRBD2 covers 11 bases. The V and J ends lost 0 bases and 4 bases, in that order; junction bases with no gene match: 11. The CDR3 runs to 18 residues. CDR1 is SGHNT and CDR2 is YYREEE in the germline V gene (reference sequence). The CDR3 bases are TGTGCCAGCAGCTTGGCCTCTGGGTTAGCGGGAGGGGGAGAGACCCAGTACTTC. Its translation: CASSLASGLAGGGETQYF.

The chain carries TRBV7-2 and TRBJ2-7, with a possible D match to TRBD1 (6 bases). Trimming pared 5 bases from V and 2 bases from J, leaving 16 bases between. The CDR3 is 15 amino acids. The germline V gene has CDR1 SGHTA and CDR2 FQGNSA. This CDR3 reads CASSQVPRDTYEQYF. CDR3 bases: TGTGCCAGCAGCCAAGTCCCTAGGGACACCTACGAGCAGTACTTC.

CDR3 nucleotides: TGTGCCAGCAGCCCCTCGGGGTCAGAGACCCAGTACTTC. The encoded protein is CASSPSGSETQYF. This chain connects TRBV7-9 to TRBJ2-5; TRBD2 might be the D (5 bases). The length of the CDR3 is 13 residues. CDR1 is SEHNR and CDR2 is FQNEAQ in the germline V gene (reference sequence). V was shortened by 5 bases and J by 4 bases, with 11 bases between the two germline ends.

The DNA for the CDR3 is TGCGCCAGCAGTGTCCAGGAATCGTCCACCGGGGAGCTGTTTTTT. Translation: CASSVQESSTGELFF. This sequence joins TRBV10-1 and TRBJ2-2; D is unresolved. V was cut by 4 bases and J by 4 bases, with 13 bases left in between. CDR1 is WNHNN and CDR2 is SYGVQD in the germline V gene (reference sequence). The CDR3 runs to 15 residues.

This rearrangement joins TRBV29-1 to TRBJ2-3; the match to TRBD1 covers 8 bases. Trimming removed 6 bases from V and 12 bases from J; junction bases left unmatched: 17. The length of the CDR3 is 14 residues. CDR1 is SQVTM, CDR2 ANQGSEA, per germline. The CDR3 loop is CSVSPGQGGRFQYF. In DNA, the CDR3 is TGCAGCGTCTCTCCCGGACAGGGTGGGAGGTTTCAGTATTTT.

The chain is built from TRBV7-2 and TRBJ2-7; TRBD1 might be the D (6 bases). Looked up from germline, CDR1 is SGHTA and CDR2 is FQGNSA. The V and J ends lost 5 bases and 6 bases respectively, with 17 bases between them. The CDR3 contains 14 residues. In DNA, the CDR3 is TGTGCCAGCAGCCCTGGGACACGGGTTGGCGAGCAGTACTTC. It encodes CASSPGTRVGEQYF.

The gene calls are TRBV27 and TRBJ2-7; 9 bases map to TRBD1. Germline V gene sequence: CDR1 MNHEY, CDR2 SMNVEV (reference sequence). There are 14 residues in the CDR3. Trimming cost V 5 bases and J 1 base; bases outside gene matches: 3. In DNA form, the CDR3 reads TGTGCCAGCAGTCTAGGGACAGGGTCCTACGAGCAGTACTTC. It encodes CASSLGTGSYEQYF.

J is TRBJ1-2 and V is TRBV28; 11 bases map to TRBD1. The V segment lost 3 bases and the J segment 4 bases; nucleotides outside the gene matches: 1. This CDR3 has 14 amino acids. Germline CDR1 reads MDHEN; CDR2 reads SYDVKM. CDR3 protein: CASSFGQGAYGYTF. In nucleotides, the CDR3 is TGTGCCAGCAGTTTCGGACAGGGGGCCTATGGCTACACCTTC.

The chain employs TRBV7-9 and TRBJ2-7, with D perhaps matching TRBD1 (5 bases). V was shortened by 2 bases and J by 5 bases, with 13 bases between the two germline ends. The CDR3 is 14 residues long. The V gene's germline CDR1 is SEHNR and CDR2 FQNEAQ (reference sequence). The CDR3 is CASSLLRQTDEQYF. The CDR3, as DNA: TGTGCCAGCAGCTTACTACGACAGACGGACGAGCAGTACTTC.

V gene TRBV7-3 combines with J gene TRBJ1-2; perhaps TRBD1 as D (5 bases). Trimming shortened V by 2 bases and J by 4 bases, and 8 bases separated the two germline ends. The CDR3 runs to 13 residues. Germline values: CDR1 SGHTA, CDR2 FQGTGA. CDR3 sequence (DNA): TGTGCCAGCAGCTTAGGCGGGGGCTATGGCTACACCTTC. Translating gives CASSLGGGYGYTF.

This clone was recorded once. This chain joins TRBV27 and TRBJ1-1; D perhaps matches TRBD1 (5 bases). Trimming took off 1 base at V and 1 base at J, with 13 bases between the two ends. The CDR3 has 16 amino acids. In germline, CDR1 is MNHEY, CDR2 SMNVEV (reference sequence). CDR3 residues: CASSLYRPGANTEAFF. DNA of the CDR3: TGTGCCAGCAGTTTATACAGGCCTGGGGCGAACACTGAAGCTTTCTTT.

This clone appeared a single time. The chain uses TRBV19 and TRBJ1-5; possibly TRBD1 for D (5 bases). The CDR3 is 16 amino acids. V lost 2 bases and J 1 base, leaving 12 bases between the germline ends. The V gene's germline CDR1 is LNHDA and CDR2 SQIVND (reference sequence). The CDR3 is CASSIQGRMSNQPQHF. CDR3 coding DNA: TGTGCCAGTAGTATACAGGGTCGAATGAGCAATCAGCCCCAGCATTTT.